This T cell receptor beta chain was obtained from a study of blood T cell repertoires in COVID-19. Overall study context: Acute-phase and convalescent COVID-19 samples originated in the United States, Italy and Spain. PBMCs, B-cell-depleted T cells, or T cells were the source of the cDNA or gDNA that made up the material.

How the authors handled the data: Amplification from reference gene primers served as the basis for estimated nucleated cell counts. TCRdb's copy holds only in-frame clones and misses some; the assay was immunoSEQ multiplex PCR. V and J calls and clone size follow that table, whereas D and trimming were derived from the DNA. The sample contains 150,000 to 200,000 clones, more than 65% of which appear only once. The CDR3 consists of 13 residues. Germline V gene lookup returns CDR1 SGDLS and CDR2 YYNGEE. The J segment lost 9 bases and the V segment lost 2 bases, leaving 4 bases of the junction unmatched.

The TCR comes from a human donor with acute or convalescent COVID-19. The donor label of this sample is uncertain. The rearrangement joins TRBV9 to TRBJ2-1; 8 nucleotides agree with TRBD2. Material: peripheral blood. The CDR3 region has the DNA TGTGCCAGCAGCGTGACTAGCGAGGCTGAGCAGTTCTTC. This codes for CASSVTSEAEQFF.